The present T cell receptor beta chain was sequenced within a study of CD8 T cell repertoires and HIV-1 epitope variants. As for the study in general: Separate wells received one of Twenty-five Gag or Nef variant peptides. Control wells had CMV/EBV/flu peptides, negative Ebola AY9, or no peptide. Autologous T cell-negative cells served as antigen-presenting cells in equal numbers.

The V gene end was trimmed by 6 bases and the J gene end by 2 bases; junction bases not matched to a gene: 3. Germline loops: CDR1 MNHEY, CDR2 SVGAGI. The CDR3 is 13 residues long. Study observations and caveats: Beta chains alone show antigen proliferation, not cytokine profile or function.

This clone showed up just a few times. The target antigen is unknown. Some clones are missing from TCRdb's copy, which holds only in-frame ones; the method was immunoSEQ multiplex PCR. The sample includes some 4,300 clones, around 69% of them seen just once. The chain is built from TRBV6-5 and TRBJ1-2; TRBD1 matches 7 bases. Sequencing was carried out using cultured CD8+ T cells derived from PBMCs. The TCR originated in a male donor with HIV. The CDR3 sequence: CASSQGGNYGYTF. Written as DNA, the CDR3 is TGTGCCAGCAGCCAAGGGGGCAACTATGGCTACACCTTC.